These 31 T cell receptor beta chains came from one sample sequenced in a study of T-cell reconstitution after alpha-beta-depleted transplantation in children. Molecular barcoding with unique molecular identifiers was used for the TCRbeta library. TCRdb re-analysed the PCR reads in MiXCR, keeping a single row per CDR3 protein. The sample lists 150,000 to 200,000 distinct CDR3 sequences, roughly 7.5% occurring once. The sample here was PBMCs from the stem cell graft donor, taken from the stem cell graft. Receptors originate from a human donor who donated a stem cell graft to a child with Wiskott-Aldrich syndrome.

This clonotype has a count of ten or more. The chain is built from TRBV5-1 and TRBJ1-1; D is perhaps TRBD1 (5 bases). V was clipped by 4 bases and J by 1 base, with 17 bases between them. The CDR3 length is 16 residues. Germline-derived CDR1 and CDR2 are SGHRS and YFSETQ. Here the CDR3 reads CASSQRDVLGNTEAFF. The CDR3 nucleotides are TGCGCCAGCAGCCAGAGGGACGTGCTAGGGAACACTGAAGCTTTCTTT.

CDR3 protein: CASRGGTGGTEAFF. CDR3 DNA sequence: TGCGCCAGCAGGGGGGGGACAGGAGGAACTGAAGCTTTCTTT. The rearrangement uses TRBV4-1 and TRBJ1-1; 8 nucleotides match TRBD1. V was pared by 6 bases and J by 5 bases, with 8 bases of the junction left unmatched. The V gene's germline CDR1 is MGHRA and CDR2 YSYEKL. The CDR3 sequence is 14 residues long.

This clonotype was observed at least ten times. The rearrangement uses TRBV5-6 and TRBJ1-2, with D possibly TRBD1 on 6 matching bases. Germline V gene sequence: CDR1 SGHDT, CDR2 YYEEEE. Trimming took off 4 bases at V and 1 base at J, with 14 bases between the two ends. This CDR3 is built from 15 residues. The CDR3 bases are TGTGCCAGCAGCCTGTCACAGGGTTATAACTATGGCTACACCTTC. It yields the protein CASSLSQGYNYGYTF.

This clonotype was counted ten times or more. The chain couples TRBV10-3 to TRBJ2-3; D gene uncertain. Germline CDR1 is ENHRY and CDR2 is SYGVKD. V lost 3 bases, J lost 2 bases, and 9 bases lay in between. The CDR3 totals 14 residues. The CDR3 DNA reads TGTGCCATCAGTGACCTGGTTTACACAGATACGCAGTATTTT. It specifies CAISDLVYTDTQYF.

This clonotype showed up many times. The J gene is TRBJ2-3, the V gene TRBV6-2 or TRBV6-3; 13 bases fit TRBD2. V was clipped by 1 base and J by 5 bases; unmatched bases: 12. The CDR3 sequence is 19 residues long. Looked up from germline, CDR1 is MNHEY and CDR2 is SVGEGT. CDR3 bases: TGTGCCAGCAGTTACTTACCTACTAGCGGGAGGGCCCAGGGAGATACGCAGTATTTT. Translation gives CASSYLPTSGRAQGDTQYF.

The chain is built from TRBV6-2 or TRBV6-3 and TRBJ1-2; no reliable D call. Germline loops: CDR1 MNHEY, CDR2 SVGEGT. The CDR3 runs 14 residues. Deletions cut 0 bases from V and 10 bases from J, with 15 bases between. The CDR3 nucleotides read TGTGCCAGCAGTTACTCACAAGACCGGAATGTCTACACCTTC. Residues: CASSYSQDRNVYTF.

This clonotype was detected ten times or more. The rearrangement uses TRBV12-3 or TRBV12-4 and TRBJ1-6; D remains ambiguous. The CDR3 totals 16 residues. Trimming pared 2 bases from V and 3 bases from J, leaving 11 bases between. The CDR3 region has the DNA TGTGCCAGCAGTTTAATGAGGATTAACTATAATTCACCCCTCCACTTT. Translated: CASSLMRINYNSPLHF.

This clonotype came up many times. V gene TRBV7-2 combines with J gene TRBJ1-1; no clear D. Trimming shortened V by 2 bases and J by 4 bases, and 11 bases separated the two germline ends. Germline V gene data show CDR1 as SGHTA and CDR2 as FQGNSA. This CDR3 spans 14 amino acids. Here the CDR3 reads CASSLMPEGTEAFF. The DNA for the CDR3 is TGTGCCAGCAGCTTAATGCCGGAGGGCACTGAAGCTTTCTTT. The full variable domain, completed using reference TRBV7-2 and TRBJ1-1, is GAGVSQSPSNKVTEKGKDVELRCDPISGHTALYWYRQSLGQGLEFLIYFQGNSAPDKSGLPSDRFSAERTGGSVSTLTIQRTQQEDSAVYLCASSLMPEGTEAFFGQGTRLTVV.

This clonotype was seen ten or more times. The chain uses TRBV20-1 and TRBJ1-4; no firm D call. Per germline, CDR1 DFQATT and CDR2 SNEGSKA (reference sequence). V was shortened by 3 bases and J by 4 bases, with 15 bases between the two germline ends. The CDR3 length is 15 residues. CDR3 nucleotides: TGCAGTGCTAGGGGTCCCAGGATATTTAATGAAAAACTGTTTTTT. Translation gives CSARGPRIFNEKLFF.

This clonotype has at least ten counts. The chain joins TRBV7-2 to TRBJ2-2; 7 bases are a match to TRBD1. The CDR3 contains 12 residues. The germline gives CDR1 SGHTA, CDR2 FQGNSA. After removal of 4 bases from V and 8 bases from J, the junction contained 1 base not matched to a gene. CDR3 sequence reads: CASSSRGGELFF. DNA for the CDR3: TGTGCCAGCAGCTCCAGGGGGGGGGAGCTGTTTTTT.

Ten or more counts support this clonotype. The chain recombines TRBV13 with TRBJ2-7, with D possibly being TRBD1 (6 bases). The V and J ends lost 6 bases and 5 bases respectively, with 14 bases between them. The CDR3 covers 13 residues. Germline CDR1 PRHDT, CDR2 FYEKMQ (reference sequence). The CDR3 loop is CASRPDSSNEQYF. CDR3 nucleotide sequence: TGTGCCAGCAGACCGGACAGTAGTAACGAGCAGTACTTC.

This clonotype was picked up many times. CDR3 DNA sequence: TGTGCCAGCAGTTTACTCCGTCCCCGGCGGGGACTAGCGGGGTACAATGAGCAGTTCTTC. It specifies CASSLLRPRRGLAGYNEQFF. V and J are TRBV28 and TRBJ2-1; 13 bases are a match to TRBD2. The germline V gene encodes CDR1 MDHEN and CDR2 SYDVKM. V lost 2 bases and J lost 4; bases outside the gene matches: 14. This CDR3 is 20 amino acids long.

This clonotype was observed many times. The chain employs TRBV5-6 and TRBJ1-1, with D hard to call. The CDR3 runs to 14 residues. Trimming pared 0 bases from V and 1 base from J, leaving 7 bases between. CDR1 and CDR2 (germline): SGHDT, YYEEEE. The CDR3 nucleotides are TGTGCCAGCAGCTTGGGTCCGGCGAACACTGAAGCTTTCTTT. Its protein is CASSLGPANTEAFF. Full variable domain (remainder filled in from reference TRBV5-6 and TRBJ1-1): DAGVTQSPTHLIKTRGQQVTLRCSPKSGHDTVSWYQQALGQGPQFIFQYYEEEERQRGNFPDRFSGHQFPNYSSELNVNALLLGDSALYLCASSLGPANTEAFFGQGTRLTVV.

Ten or more counts support this clonotype. The genes are TRBV5-1 and TRBJ2-7; D might be TRBD1 (6 bases). This CDR3 spans 14 amino acids. Germline CDR1 reads SGHRS; CDR2 reads YFSETQ. The V gene lost 0 bases and the J gene lost 4 bases, with 11 bases spanning the gap. The CDR3 bases are TGCGCCAGCAGCTTGGAAGGCAGGGGTTACGAGCAGTACTTC. This codes for CASSLEGRGYEQYF.

This clonotype was detected ten times or more. The rearrangement links TRBV29-1 to TRBJ2-5; no clear D. The CDR3 is made up of 13 amino acids. CDR1 and CDR2 from the germline V gene are SQVTM and ANQGSEA. Trimming removed 4 bases from V and 5 bases from J, with 14 bases in between. CDR3 bases: TGCAGCGTTGCCCCGTTGATCGGGGAGACCCAGTACTTC. Translating it yields CSVAPLIGETQYF.

The chain links TRBV28 to TRBJ1-4; D may be TRBD1 (6 bases). V dropped 5 bases and J dropped 5 bases, with 15 bases sitting between them. The CDR3 totals 15 residues. Germline lookup yields CDR1 MDHEN and CDR2 SYDVKM. DNA for the CDR3: TGTGCCAGCAGTCTTGCGACAGGAGCAAATGAAAAACTGTTTTTT. Its translation: CASSLATGANEKLFF. The variable domain in full, completed from reference TRBV28 and TRBJ1-4, reads DVKVTQSSRYLVKRTGEKVFLECVQDMDHENMFWYRQDPGLGLRLIYFSYDVKMKEKGDIPEGYSVSREKKERFSLILESASTNQTSMYLCASSLATGANEKLFFGSGTQLSVL.

The gene calls are TRBV5-1 and TRBJ2-1, with TRBD1 as a possible D gene (5 bases). In germline, CDR1 is SGHRS, CDR2 YFSETQ. The CDR3 runs 15 residues. Trimming pared 2 bases from V and 8 bases from J, leaving 17 bases between. CDR3 bases: TGCGCCAGCAGCTTCGAACAGGTGAAGAACGATGAGCAGTTCTTC. Its translation: CASSFEQVKNDEQFF.

This clonotype was observed many times. The rearrangement joins TRBV5-4 to TRBJ1-6, with 7 bases identical to TRBD1. V shed 3 bases and J 7 bases; nucleotides not matched to a gene: 4. The CDR3 totals 14 residues. Germline V lookup: CDR1 SGHNT, CDR2 YYREEE (reference sequence). The CDR3 loop reads CASSSDRVNSPLHF. The CDR3 DNA is TGTGCCAGCAGCTCTGACAGGGTGAATTCACCCCTCCACTTT.

This chain joins TRBV4-1 and TRBJ2-6, with TRBD2 as a possible D gene (7 bases). V was pared by 4 bases and J by 2 bases, with 15 bases between. CDR3 length equals 17 residues. CDR1 and CDR2 from the germline V gene are MGHRA and YSYEKL. This chain's CDR3 is CASSPQGGGAGANVLTF. For the CDR3, the DNA is TGCGCCAGCAGCCCTCAAGGGGGGGGGGCTGGGGCCAACGTCCTGACTTTC.

The chain is built from TRBV3-1 and TRBJ2-7; D uncertain. Germline V gene lookup returns CDR1 LGHDT and CDR2 YNNKEL (reference sequence). CDR3 length: 10 amino acids. V was pared by 7 bases and J by 5 bases, with 6 bases between. Here the CDR3 reads CASKGNEQYF. The CDR3 DNA reads as TGTGCCAGCAAGGGAAACGAGCAGTACTTC.

This clonotype was seen more than once but under ten times. The V gene is TRBV3-1, the J gene TRBJ2-2; 7 bases agree with TRBD1. The CDR3 is made up of 16 amino acids. V was clipped by 4 bases and J by 3 bases; unmatched bases: 8. CDR1 LGHDT and CDR2 YNNKEL come from the germline V gene (reference sequence). Written as DNA, the CDR3 is TGTGCCAGCAGCCCAACCGGGACAGAACACACCGGGGAGCTGTTTTTT. Amino acids: CASSPTGTEHTGELFF.

The rearrangement joins TRBV7-2 to TRBJ2-5; TRBD2 is a possible D gene (7 bases). Germline V gene lookup returns CDR1 SGHTA and CDR2 FQGNSA. The ends were cut back, 3 bases at V and 4 bases at J, with 15 bases in the middle. The length of the CDR3 is 15 residues. This chain's CDR3 is CASSFGGGPGETQYF. The CDR3 DNA is TGTGCCAGCAGCTTTGGGGGGGGGCCCGGAGAGACCCAGTACTTC. Using reference TRBV7-2 and TRBJ2-5 for the parts outside the CDR3, the full variable domain is GAGVSQSPSNKVTEKGKDVELRCDPISGHTALYWYRQSLGQGLEFLIYFQGNSAPDKSGLPSDRFSAERTGGSVSTLTIQRTQQEDSAVYLCASSFGGGPGETQYFGPGTRLLVL.

This chain connects TRBV5-6 to TRBJ2-5; the D is unclear. The CDR3 contains 14 residues. Germline V gene sequence: CDR1 SGHDT, CDR2 YYEEEE. Trimming stripped 4 bases from V and 5 bases from J, with 15 bases between. As DNA, the CDR3 is TGTGCCAGCAGCCCCGGTGCGTTCGGGGAGACCCAGTACTTC. It encodes CASSPGAFGETQYF.

The chain joins TRBV9 to TRBJ1-2; D uncertain. Germline CDR1 is SGDLS and CDR2 is YYNGEE. The CDR3 has 12 residues. Trimming pared 4 bases from V and 6 bases from J, leaving 10 bases between. CDR3 nucleotides: TGTGCCAGCAGCACCCGCGGGCATGGCTACACCTTC. Its translation is CASSTRGHGYTF.

This clonotype was recorded many times. The chain uses TRBV6-5 and TRBJ2-1, with D hard to call. This CDR3 has 15 residues. Germline CDR1 is MNHEY and CDR2 is SVGAGI. The ends were cut back, 4 bases at V and 0 bases at J, with 10 bases in the middle. The CDR3, as DNA: TGTGCCAGCAGTTTTCGGAGAGACTCCTACAATGAGCAGTTCTTC. Translated: CASSFRRDSYNEQFF.

This clonotype has at least ten counts. The chain recombines TRBV10-3 with TRBJ2-2; 10 bases are a match to TRBD1. Per germline, CDR1 ENHRY and CDR2 SYGVKD. V lost 4 bases, J lost 3 bases, and 5 bases stayed unmatched. The CDR3 is 16 residues long. This chain's CDR3 is CAISGTGTGDTGELFF. CDR3 nucleotides: TGTGCCATCAGTGGGACCGGGACAGGGGACACCGGGGAGCTGTTTTTT.

Many counts were recorded for this clonotype. The chain uses TRBV12-3 or TRBV12-4 and TRBJ1-4, with a possible D match to TRBD1 (5 bases). V was shortened by 4 bases and J by 7 bases, with 13 bases between the two germline ends. The CDR3 covers 14 residues. The CDR3 loop is CASSSQGTGEKLFF. CDR3 nucleotide sequence: TGTGCCAGCAGTTCCCAAGGGACGGGTGAAAAACTGTTTTTT.

This clonotype has at least ten counts. This chain uses TRBV12-5 with TRBJ2-7, with D possibly TRBD1 on 5 matching bases. Trimming took off 7 bases at V and 2 bases at J, with 12 bases between the two ends. This CDR3 comprises 13 residues. In germline, CDR1 is LGHNT, CDR2 FRNRAP. The CDR3 region has the DNA TGTGCTAGTGCCTGGGGCGGAACCTACGAGCAGTACTTC. It is translated as CASAWGGTYEQYF.

This clonotype was recorded at least ten times. This chain connects TRBV20-1 to TRBJ1-1; D perhaps matches TRBD1 (6 bases). Germline CDR1 reads DFQATT; CDR2 reads SNEGSKA (reference sequence). V was cut by 0 bases and J by 2 bases, with 10 bases left in between. The CDR3 spans 14 residues. The CDR3 DNA is TGCAGTGCTAGAGATCGAGGGGGTAACACTGAAGCTTTCTTT. This codes for CSARDRGGNTEAFF.

This clonotype was picked up many times. V usage is TRBV12-3 or TRBV12-4 and J usage is TRBJ1-4; 7 bases match TRBD1. The CDR3 covers 14 residues. J gave up 6 bases and V 5 bases, and 6 bases lay outside the gene matches. The CDR3 nucleotides are TGTGCCAGCAGTGACAGGGTGAGGGATGAAAAACTGTTTTTT. Its protein is CASSDRVRDEKLFF.

A few counts support this clonotype. V is TRBV12-3 or TRBV12-4 and J is TRBJ1-5; D is ambiguous. V lost 3 bases, J lost 6 bases, and 15 bases lay in between. CDR3 length: 15 residues. The CDR3: CASSFGGSWGQPQHF. The CDR3 region has the DNA TGTGCCAGCAGTTTCGGAGGGTCTTGGGGTCAGCCCCAGCATTTT.